This TCR beta chain was captured in a study of cytomegalovirus exposure and HLA in healthy donors. Broader study findings: Three chains linked to CMV were shown in vitro to be specific for CMV antigens.

Germline V gene sequence: CDR1 GTSNPN, CDR2 SVGIG (reference sequence). Trimming took 0 bases from V and 0 from J, leaving 12 bases between them. The CDR3 covers 16 residues. In its sample, this clone was seen once. Its antigen remains unknown. The protocol was immunoSEQ multiplex PCR, while the TCRdb copy is restricted to in-frame clones and leaves out a portion. The repertoire has tens of thousands of clones, around 94% of them found once; the top ten carry 2% to 2.5%. The sample comprised PBMCs. This TCR was recovered from a man between 18 and 35 years old in good health and CMV-seronegative. This sequence joins TRBV30 and TRBJ2-4, with D unresolved. CDR3 sequence (DNA): TGTGCCTGGAGTGTGTCTGGGTCGGGAGCCAAAAACATTCAGTACTTC. It yields the protein CAWSVSGSGAKNIQYF.